The entry that follows covers one T cell receptor (beta chain) sequence. The antigen remains unidentified. The data are from a study of beta chain features in type 1 diabetes. cDNA synthesis used the whole RNA isolate, giving expressed TCRB sequences. It was found that naive, central memory and regulatory T cell samples averaged approximately 3.5 million reads. Sequencing was performed with immunoSEQ multiplex PCR; in TCRdb, only in-frame clones are kept and a portion is missing. The data contain some 270,000 clones, approximately 10% of them singletons. This CDR3 has 14 residues. Germline V gives CDR1 SGHRS, CDR2 YFSETQ. Trimming at V came to 4 bases and at J to 5 bases, leaving 8 bases not matched to a gene. Findings and limits, study-wide: There was a moderate but significant shortening of TCRB CDR3s in all four CD4+ subsets of Type 1 diabetes patients. Whether HLA type influences TCRB rearrangement remained unresolved here. For patients, the naive, central memory and Treg TCRB repertoires appeared more alike than for healthy donors.

Averaging approximately 120 mL, one heparinised blood draw came from each individual donor. Sequenced: naive CD4+ T cells from blood. This receptor was taken from a man between 25 and 39 years old with type 1 diabetes. The chain has TRBV5-1 and TRBJ2-5; 7 bases fit TRBD1. The CDR3 here is CASSRRPGQETQYF. Written as DNA, the CDR3 is TGCGCCAGCAGCAGACGCCCGGGACAGGAGACCCAGTACTTC. Filled out from reference TRBV5-1 and TRBJ2-5, the complete variable domain reads KAGVTQTPRYLIKTRGQQVTLSCSPISGHRSVSWYQQTPGQGLQFLFEYFSETQRNKGNFPGRFSGRQFSNSRSEMNVSTLELGDSALYLCASSRRPGQETQYFGPGTRLLVL.